Detailed here is one TCR beta chain. In the original workflow: Using reference gene primer amplification, nucleated cell counts were estimated. Produced via immunoSEQ multiplex PCR; TCRdb's table is partial and in-frame only. That table gives V, J and clone size, and the DNA gave D and trimming. The sample holds approximately 110,000 clones; 75% to 90% are singletons and the top ten take 0.65% to 0.9%. The sample originates from a study of blood T cell repertoires in COVID-19. Study in general: Italy, Spain and the United States were the sources of the convalescent and acute COVID-19 samples. PBMCs, B-cell-depleted T cells, or T cells were the source of the cDNA or gDNA that made up the material.

The CDR3 has 13 residues. CDR1 SGHVS and CDR2 FNYEAQ come from the germline V gene. Trimming removed 4 bases at V and 2 bases at J, with 5 bases between. This sequence joins TRBV7-6 and TRBJ2-2; D not certain. Material: peripheral blood. The receptor was derived from a woman aged 70-85 years with acute or convalescent COVID-19. Here the CDR3 DNA reads TGTGCCAGCAGCTATACAAACACCGGGGAGCTGTTTTTT. Protein product: CASSYTNTGELFF.